This T cell receptor beta chain emerged from a study of CD8+CD57+ T cells in acquired aplastic anemia. Study at large: The mean DNA yield obtained from sorted CD4+ and CD8+ cells came to 3 to 4 ug. Study-level findings and limits: The same twenty-nine CD8+ CDR3 sequences occurred in patients and in controls. Simpson's diversity of CD8+ cells was not significantly different in patients compared with controls.

The CDR3 loop spans 13 amino acids. Germline values: CDR1 SGHVS, CDR2 FQNEAQ. With 5 bases removed from V and 2 bases from J, the gap between germline ends came to 10 bases. A remark on this clonotype: Antigen unknown.

Patients who underwent sequencing had shown CD8+CD57+ cell expansion by flow cytometry. Each patient had severe acquired aplastic anemia. Genomic DNA constituted the template upon which TCR beta VDJ and CDR3 profiling was performed. TCRdb passed the reads through MiXCR, listing each CDR3 protein once. This sample has some 200,000 distinct CDR3 sequences, with approximately 60% found just once. The sequenced material came from sorted CD4+, CD8+, or CD8+CD57+ T cells (not recorded which) from PBMCs. The rearrangement links TRBV7-8 to TRBJ2-7; D uncertain. The sequence was collected from a human donor with aplastic anemia. The CDR3: CASSPDGAYEQYF. The CDR3 DNA reads TGTGCCAGCAGCCCTGACGGTGCCTACGAGCAGTACTTC. The full variable domain, with the rest looked up from reference TRBV7-8 and TRBJ2-7, is GAGVSQSPRYKVAKRGQDVALRCDPISGHVSLFWYQQALGQGPEFLTYFQNEAQLDKSGLPSDRFFAERPEGSVSTLKIQRTQQEDSAVYLCASSPDGAYEQYFGPGTRLTVT.